This is a list of T cell receptor beta chains from one sample in a study of T cells in Graves' hyperthyroidism and ophthalmopathy. TCRdb used MiXCR to reprocess the multiplex PCR reads, holding one entry per CDR3 protein. Of over 350,000 distinct CDR3 sequences in the sample, around a sixth were seen once. The sequenced material came from blood. The receptors derive from a man aged 18 to 30 with Graves' ophthalmopathy. Both conserved end residues are part of each CDR3. A D gene is named only where the DNA matches it firmly. Clone size, where shown, is once, few, many, or a class for clones that have expanded.

length	size	V	J	D	CDR3	DNA
13	many	TRBV27	TRBJ1-2	.	CASSRSGTYGYTF	TGTGCCAGCAGTAGGAGCGGGACCTATGGCTACACCTTC
15	many	TRBV5-1	TRBJ1-1	.	CASRKGRDGDTEAFF	TGCGCCAGCAGGAAGGGGAGAGATGGGGACACTGAAGCTTTCTTT
17	.	TRBV7-3	TRBJ2-1	TRBD2	CASSETGTSGANNEQFF	TGTGCCAGCAGCGAAACCGGGACTAGCGGGGCTAACAATGAGCAGTTCTTC
16	.	TRBV27	TRBJ2-7	TRBD2	CASSLGYTGGTYEQYF	TGTGCCAGCAGCTTGGGCTACACCGGGGGGACCTACGAGCAGTACTTC
17	.	TRBV20-1	TRBJ1-2	TRBD1	CSARRWDSDTLNYGYTF	TGCAGTGCTAGACGGTGGGACAGCGACACCCTTAACTATGGCTACACCTTC
15	few	TRBV5-1	TRBJ1-1	.	CASSSGTLRGTEAFF	TGCGCCAGCAGCTCCGGGACACTAAGGGGAACTGAAGCTTTCTTT
14	many	TRBV2	TRBJ2-3	TRBD2	CASRGGSHTDTQYF	TGTGCCAGCAGGGGGGGGAGCCACACAGATACGCAGTATTTT
16	many	TRBV20-1	TRBJ1-2	.	CSARDLGGNFNYGYTF	TGCAGTGCTAGAGATCTCGGAGGGAATTTTAACTATGGCTACACCTTC
12	many	TRBV14	TRBJ1-1	.	CASSEQGIEAFF	TGTGCCAGCAGCGAACAGGGAATTGAAGCTTTCTTT
13	many	TRBV20-1	TRBJ2-5	.	CSAPTVNQETQYF	TGCAGTGCCCCTACAGTAAACCAAGAGACCCAGTACTTC
16	few	TRBV7-9	TRBJ2-7	.	CASSLGRGRGNYEQYF	TGTGCCAGCAGCTTAGGAAGGGGTCGGGGGAACTACGAGCAGTACTTC
13	many	TRBV12-3/TRBV12-4	TRBJ2-5	.	CASRPTVQETQYF	TGTGCCAGCAGGCCGACAGTCCAAGAGACCCAGTACTTC
15	.	TRBV5-1	TRBJ2-2	TRBD1	CASSFTGVDTGELFF	TGCGCCAGCAGCTTCACAGGGGTGGACACCGGGGAGCTGTTTTTT
17	.	TRBV12-5	TRBJ2-1	.	CASGFGGTAISYNEQFF	TGTGCTAGTGGTTTTGGGGGGACAGCTATCTCCTACAATGAGCAGTTCTTC
15	few	TRBV4-1	TRBJ1-6	TRBD1	CASSQQTGNNSPLHF	TGCGCCAGCAGCCAGCAGACAGGGAACAATTCACCCCTCCACTTT
13	many	TRBV5-1	TRBJ1-1	.	CASSLGGDTEAFF	TGCGCCAGCAGCTTGGGGGGGGACACTGAAGCTTTCTTT
14	many	TRBV3-1	TRBJ1-1	.	CASSQDGAGTEAFF	TGTGCCAGCAGCCAAGATGGGGCAGGGACTGAAGCTTTCTTT
12	many	TRBV3-1	TRBJ1-2	.	CASSQGAYGYTF	TGTGCCAGCAGCCAGGGAGCGTATGGCTACACCTTC
18	.	TRBV7-3	TRBJ2-1	.	CASSLKTATTLSSNEQFF	TGTGCCAGCAGCTTAAAAACGGCGACCACCCTAAGTAGTAATGAGCAGTTCTTC
16	few	TRBV20-1	TRBJ2-3	TRBD2	CSATGLAGRRTDTQYF	TGCAGTGCAACGGGACTAGCGGGGCGCCGCACAGATACGCAGTATTTT
15	.	TRBV2	TRBJ1-1	TRBD1	CASRGQGAAYTEAFF	TGTGCCAGCAGGGGACAGGGGGCGGCTTACACTGAAGCTTTCTTT
15	many	TRBV15	TRBJ1-2	TRBD1	CATSRDRTGSRGYTF	TGTGCCACCAGCAGAGATAGGACAGGGTCGCGTGGCTACACCTTC
13	few	TRBV5-1	TRBJ2-3	.	CASKGQNTDTQYF	TGCGCCAGCAAGGGACAAAACACAGATACGCAGTATTTT
15	.	TRBV19	TRBJ2-2	.	CASSIEPPGTGELFF	TGTGCCAGTAGTATCGAGCCCCCGGGGACCGGGGAGCTGTTTTTT
15	.	TRBV7-9	TRBJ2-1	TRBD2	CASSVFAGVGNEQFF	TGTGCCAGTAGTGTATTCGCGGGGGTTGGTAATGAGCAGTTCTTC
14	many	TRBV28	TRBJ2-1	.	CASSFGVRGDEQFF	TGTGCCAGCAGTTTCGGGGTTAGGGGCGATGAGCAGTTCTTC
13	many	TRBV6-1	TRBJ2-1	.	CATRIAAPNEQFF	TGTGCCACCCGTATAGCGGCGCCCAATGAGCAGTTCTTC
13	many	TRBV15	TRBJ2-3	.	CATSTQPSDTQYF	TGTGCCACCAGCACACAGCCCAGTGATACGCAGTATTTT
18	.	TRBV7-9	TRBJ2-1	TRBD2	CASSIRWGLSGGRGEQFF	TGTGCCAGCAGCATCCGGTGGGGCCTTAGCGGGGGGCGGGGTGAGCAGTTCTTC
14	many	TRBV5-1	TRBJ1-4	.	CASSLGGADEKLFF	TGCGCCAGCAGCTTGGGGGGCGCGGATGAAAAACTGTTTTTT
19	once	TRBV7-3	TRBJ2-5	TRBD2	CASSETGTSGGASSETQYF	TGTGCCAGCAGCGAAACCGGGACTAGCGGGGGGGCCTCCTCAGAGACCCAGTACTTC
13	.	TRBV5-8	TRBJ1-2	TRBD1	CASSSDRDPGYTF	TGTGCCAGCAGCTCCGACAGGGATCCCGGCTACACCTTC
15	.	TRBV4-1	TRBJ2-3	.	CASSQVVASTDTQYF	TGCGCCAGCAGCCAAGTTGTCGCTAGCACAGATACGCAGTATTTT
16	.	TRBV7-9	TRBJ2-4	.	CASSLVVWGSKNIQYF	TGTGCCAGCAGCTTAGTGGTGTGGGGATCTAAAAACATTCAGTACTTC
16	.	TRBV27	TRBJ1-6	TRBD1	CASMTTGTGYNSPLHF	TGTGCCAGCATGACTACCGGGACAGGGTATAATTCACCCCTCCACTTT
14	many	TRBV27	TRBJ1-2	.	CASSFVGGSYGYTF	TGTGCCAGCAGTTTCGTCGGCGGGAGCTATGGCTACACCTTC
14	many	TRBV2	TRBJ2-2	.	CASLKDSNTGELFF	TGTGCCAGCTTGAAGGATTCGAACACCGGGGAGCTGTTTTTT
17	few	TRBV3-1	TRBJ1-1	.	CASSRTPGPNSNTEAFF	TGTGCCAGCAGCCGAACTCCGGGACCGAATTCGAACACTGAAGCTTTCTTT
12	.	TRBV19	TRBJ1-2	.	CASTSSSDGYTF	TGTGCCAGTACAAGCTCTTCGGATGGCTACACCTTC
13	many	TRBV7-3	TRBJ1-1	.	CASSLTADLEAFF	TGTGCCAGCAGCTTAACGGCAGACCTTGAAGCTTTCTTT
12	.	TRBV20-1	TRBJ2-5	TRBD1	CSSYRGQETQYF	TGCAGTTCCTACAGGGGGCAGGAGACCCAGTACTTC
14	many	TRBV5-6	TRBJ2-2	.	CASSLWPNTGELFF	TGTGCCAGCAGCTTGTGGCCTAACACCGGGGAGCTGTTTTTT
17	few	TRBV4-2	TRBJ2-3	.	CASSQGPGGVDGDTQYF	TGTGCCAGCAGCCAAGGTCCAGGGGGGGTCGATGGTGATACGCAGTATTTT
18	many	TRBV24-1	TRBJ2-3	.	CATSDPGRSTPAPDTQYF	TGTGCCACCAGTGACCCGGGACGCTCCACGCCCGCTCCAGATACGCAGTATTTT
11	few	TRBV20-1	TRBJ1-2	.	CSARQSYGYTF	TGCAGTGCCCGGCAGAGCTATGGCTACACCTTC
16	many	TRBV6-6	TRBJ2-1	.	CASSYHPGGAGDEQFF	TGTGCCAGCAGTTACCACCCTGGGGGGGCAGGGGATGAGCAGTTCTTC
14	.	TRBV6-1	TRBJ1-5	.	CASSEVGSGQPQHF	TGTGCCAGCAGTGAAGTGGGGTCGGGTCAGCCCCAGCATTTT
13	many	TRBV2	TRBJ2-1	TRBD1	CASSTQGDNEQFF	TGTGCCAGCAGTACCCAGGGGGACAATGAGCAGTTCTTC
16	few	TRBV24-1	TRBJ2-1	.	CATSDPYGGSYNEQFF	TGTGCCACCAGTGATCCCTACGGGGGCAGTTACAATGAGCAGTTCTTC
14	.	TRBV18	TRBJ2-5	.	CASSPPGLGETQYF	TGTGCCAGCTCACCGCCTGGGTTGGGAGAGACCCAGTACTTC
15	.	TRBV6-1	TRBJ2-7	.	CASSLRPGAPYEQYF	TGTGCCAGCAGTTTGCGTCCTGGGGCCCCCTACGAGCAGTACTTC
11	many	TRBV2	TRBJ2-7	.	CASSVFYEQYF	TGTGCCAGCAGTGTATTCTACGAGCAGTACTTC
15	many	TRBV11-3	TRBJ2-5	TRBD2	CASSQLGLQQETQYF	TGTGCCAGCAGCCAACTGGGACTACAACAAGAGACCCAGTACTTC
16	many	TRBV7-9	TRBJ2-7	TRBD1	CASSLAGTGNGYEQYF	TGTGCCAGCAGCTTAGCCGGGACAGGGAACGGGTACGAGCAGTACTTC
16	.	TRBV2	TRBJ1-5	.	CASSGIREQEDQPRHF	TGTGCCAGCAGTGGAATCAGGGAGCAGGAGGATCAGCCCCGGCATTTT
17	many	TRBV20-1	TRBJ2-2	TRBD1	CSARGVQGVLNTGELFF	TGCAGTGCTAGAGGGGTACAGGGGGTACTTAACACCGGGGAGCTGTTTTTT
14	many	TRBV27	TRBJ1-2	TRBD1	CASRQQGVRYGYTF	TGTGCCAGCAGGCAACAGGGGGTCCGCTATGGCTACACCTTC
14	many	TRBV7-2	TRBJ1-2	.	CASSLYRELYGYTF	TGTGCCAGCAGCTTATACAGGGAACTCTATGGCTACACCTTC